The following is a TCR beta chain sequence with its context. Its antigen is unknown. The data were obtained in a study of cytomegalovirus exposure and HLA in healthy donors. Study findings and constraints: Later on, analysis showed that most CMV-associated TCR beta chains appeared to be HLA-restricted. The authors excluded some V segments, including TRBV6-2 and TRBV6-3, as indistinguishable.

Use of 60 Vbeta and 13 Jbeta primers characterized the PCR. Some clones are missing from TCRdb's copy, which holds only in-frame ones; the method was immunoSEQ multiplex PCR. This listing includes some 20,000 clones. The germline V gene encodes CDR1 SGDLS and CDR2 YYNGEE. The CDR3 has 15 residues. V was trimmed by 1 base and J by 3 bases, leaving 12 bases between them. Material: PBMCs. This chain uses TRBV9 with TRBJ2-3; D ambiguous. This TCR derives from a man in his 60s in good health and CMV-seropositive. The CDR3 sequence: CASSVTVSPTDTQYF. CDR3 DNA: TGTGCCAGCAGCGTAACAGTATCCCCGACAGATACGCAGTATTTT.